The clone carrying this T cell receptor (beta chain) showed up many times. These data come from a study of Graves' ophthalmopathy and Graves' hyperthyroidism. RNA transcripts served as template for amplifying TCR beta CDR3 sequences. HTBI primers were used in a first-round RT-PCR, which preceded a second-round multiplex PCR. One entry per CDR3 protein, called by TCRdb with MiXCR from the multiplex PCR reads. There are around 1,200,000 distinct CDR3 sequences in the sample; about 36% occur only once, and over 8.5% lies in the top ten. The CDR3 spans 16 residues. Trimming took off 5 bases at V and 5 bases at J, with 21 bases between the two ends. Per germline, CDR1 PRHDT and CDR2 FYEKMQ (reference sequence).

Sequenced: peripheral blood or thyroid tissue (not recorded which). This chain links TRBV13 with TRBJ1-2, with D possibly being TRBD1 (5 bases). This sequence originates from an adult man with Graves' hyperthyroidism. In DNA, the CDR3 is TGTGCCAGCAGCGATGGTTGGCTCCAGGGAGGGTATGGCTACACCTTC. This sequence encodes CASSDGWLQGGYGYTF. Full variable domain (rest looked up from reference TRBV13 and TRBJ1-2): AAGVIQSPRHLIKEKRETATLKCYPIPRHDTVYWYQQGPGQDPQFLISFYEKMQSDKGSIPDRFSAQQFSDYHSELNMSSLELGDSALYFCASSDGWLQGGYGYTFGSGTRLTVV.